The T cell receptor (beta chain) under discussion was sequenced for a study of T-cell reconstitution after alpha-beta-depleted transplantation in children (dated by TCRdb to about 2016). About the study as a whole: T-cell immune reconstitution after TCRalphabeta/CD19-depleted allogeneic hematopoietic cell transplantation in children was quantitatively tracked in the study by means of TCR repertoire profiling. The study at large found these results: Over the following months the frequencies of hyperexpanded clones went down, and after one year T-cell counts and TCRbeta diversity were mostly credited to newly produced T cells. Apparently early alphabetaT-cell count recovery about two months after transplant reportedly relied on only several hundred rapidly expanded clones derived from non-depleted graft cells. In some patients, the high TCRbeta diversity seen at day 60 was put down to recipient T cells and intrathymic progenitors that had survived conditioning.

This clonotype was counted only a few times. Its antigen is currently not known. No base-level quality is on record; no much larger clone is a single base apart. The library relied on PCR. The instrument was an Illumina HiSeq 2500. TCR library preparation used molecular barcoding, with unique molecular identifiers applied to normalize quantification of the TCRbeta repertoire. TCRdb passed the public sequencing reads through fastp at Q25 and MiXCR, retaining productive beta sequences. Entries are consolidated by CDR3 protein sequence, retaining the most common genes and DNA. The table for this sample lists 750,000 to 950,000 distinct CDR3 sequences; approximately 15% of them were counted only once. The ten largest clones capture about 5% of the sample. The treatment or condition tag for this specimen amounts to: allogeneic hematopoietic cell transplantation with graft depleted of TCRalphabeta T cells and CD19 B cells. The children who served as transplant recipients had been given grafts of TCRalphabeta/CD19-depleted allogeneic hematopoietic cells.

This clonotype was obtained from a male patient younger than 18 who had a stem cell transplant for acute lymphoblastic leukemia, so the T cells may come from the graft donor. Sequenced here: PBMCs, mostly from graft donor cells, sampled 360 days after TCRalphabeta/CD19-depleted stem cell transplant.

The DNA sequence follows: TGTGCCAGCAGCCCCGTGCTCGGGGGCGCCTACAATGAGCAGTTCTTC. This sequence encodes CASSPVLGGAYNEQFF. The chain joins TRBV7-9 to TRBJ2-1; the D match is possibly TRBD1 or TRBD2, with 6 bases aligned in each. Between the V and J ends, shortened by 5 bases and 2 bases respectively, the junction contains 16 bases. According to the germline V gene (reference sequence), CDR1 reads SEHNR and CDR2 reads FQNEAQ. Reading from cysteine to phenylalanine, the CDR3 counts 16 amino acids. Just CDR3 DNA is preserved here, 48 bases in frame from base 1.